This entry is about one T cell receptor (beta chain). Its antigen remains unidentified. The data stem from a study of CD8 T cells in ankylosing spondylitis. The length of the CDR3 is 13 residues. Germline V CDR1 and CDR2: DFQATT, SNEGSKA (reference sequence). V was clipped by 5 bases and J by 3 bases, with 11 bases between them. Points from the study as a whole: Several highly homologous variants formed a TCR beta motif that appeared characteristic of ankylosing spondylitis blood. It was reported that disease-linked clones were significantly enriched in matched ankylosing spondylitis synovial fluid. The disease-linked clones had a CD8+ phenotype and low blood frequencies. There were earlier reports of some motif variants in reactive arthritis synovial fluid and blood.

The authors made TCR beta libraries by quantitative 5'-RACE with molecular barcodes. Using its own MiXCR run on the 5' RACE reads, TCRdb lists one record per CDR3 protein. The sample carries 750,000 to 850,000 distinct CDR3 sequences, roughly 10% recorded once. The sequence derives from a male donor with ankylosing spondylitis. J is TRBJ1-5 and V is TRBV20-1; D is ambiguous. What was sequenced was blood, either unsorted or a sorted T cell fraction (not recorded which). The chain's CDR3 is CSAGRADNQPQHF. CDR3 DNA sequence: TGCAGTGCTGGCCGGGCCGACAATCAGCCCCAGCATTTT.